This TCR beta chain comes out of a study of blood T cell repertoires in COVID-19. CDR1 MNHEY and CDR2 SVGAGI come from the germline V gene. V was clipped by 5 bases and J by 3 bases; unmatched bases: 4. The CDR3 covers 14 residues. TCRdb's table, derived via immunoSEQ multiplex PCR, lists solely in-frame clones and lacks some. The repertoire has around 200,000 clones, 80% to 90% of them found once; the top ten carry roughly 6.2%. Source material: peripheral blood. The chain employs TRBV6-5 and TRBJ1-1; 9 bases map to TRBD1. The TCR was taken from a man aged 55 to 70 who had recovered from COVID-19. Here the CDR3 DNA reads TGTGCCAGCAGTAACAGGGGGCTGGACACTGAAGCTTTCTTT. Encoded protein: CASSNRGLDTEAFF.